These 7 T cell receptor beta chains came from one sample sequenced in a study of cytomegalovirus exposure and HLA in healthy donors. The PCR was carried out with 60 Vbeta primers and 13 Jbeta primers. The method was immunoSEQ multiplex PCR; TCRdb's version includes in-frame clones alone and lacks a portion of them. The repertoire holds some 160,000 clones, with roughly 80% as singletons. The sample was PBMCs. All receptors derive from a man aged 50-59 years in good health and CMV-seropositive.

The rearrangement joins TRBV7-9 to TRBJ1-2, with unresolved D. CDR1 SEHNR and CDR2 FQNEAQ come from the germline V gene (reference sequence). The ends were cut back, 1 base at V and 4 bases at J, with 4 bases in the middle. CDR3 size: 12 residues. The CDR3 DNA reads as TGTGCCAGCAGCTTAGGAGTCTATGGCTACACCTTC. Translating gives CASSLGVYGYTF.

The rearrangement uses TRBV5-5 and TRBJ1-2, with 9 bases matching TRBD1. The V gene's germline CDR1 is SGHKS and CDR2 YYEKEE (reference sequence). The CDR3 has 14 residues. J gave up 7 bases and V 3 bases, and 7 bases lay outside the gene matches. Here the CDR3 DNA reads TGTGCCAGCAGCTGGGACAGGGCAACGTTTGGCTACACCTTC. Protein product: CASSWDRATFGYTF.

This clone was picked up a small number of times. The chain employs TRBV4-3 and TRBJ2-7, with 9 bases identical to TRBD1. There are 16 residues in the CDR3. Germline V gives CDR1 LGHNA, CDR2 YSLEER. Trimming at V came to 0 bases and at J to 4 bases, leaving 7 bases not matched to a gene. The CDR3 loop reads CASSQDSGQGNYEQYF. The DNA for the CDR3 is TGCGCCAGCAGCCAAGATTCCGGACAGGGGAATTACGAGCAGTACTTC.

V gene TRBV5-4 combines with J gene TRBJ1-1, with unresolved D. With 1 base removed from V and 6 bases from J, the gap between germline ends came to 10 bases. The CDR3 runs 13 residues. From germline, CDR1 is SGHNT and CDR2 YYREEE (reference sequence). CDR3 nucleotides: TGTGCCAGCAGCTTGTATCGACATTCTGAAGCTTTCTTT. As protein: CASSLYRHSEAFF.

J is TRBJ2-2 and V is TRBV4-1, with 7 bases identical to TRBD2. CDR3 size: 17 residues. V gave up 0 bases and J gave up 0 bases; unmatched junction bases: 4. CDR1 and CDR2 (germline): MGHRA, YSYEKL. CDR3 coding DNA: TGCGCCAGCAGCCAAGATGGGGGGGGGACGAACACCGGGGAGCTGTTTTTT. The encoded protein is CASSQDGGGTNTGELFF.

This clone has just a few counts. This sequence joins TRBV5-6 and TRBJ1-1; D is ambiguous. V lost 2 bases and J lost 1, with 6 bases in between. In germline, CDR1 is SGHDT, CDR2 YYEEEE. The CDR3 length is 13 residues. The CDR3: CASSFSGNTEAFF. The DNA of the CDR3 is TGTGCCAGCAGCTTCTCGGGGAACACTGAAGCTTTCTTT.

The gene calls are TRBV7-3 and TRBJ2-1, with TRBD1 matching 8 bases. This CDR3 spans 13 amino acids. Unmatched junction bases numbered 2, after V lost 4 bases and J lost 6 bases. Germline CDR1 reads SGHTA; CDR2 reads FQGTGA. CDR3: CASSSQGGNEQFF. The CDR3, as DNA: TGTGCCAGCAGCTCACAGGGGGGCAATGAGCAGTTCTTC.